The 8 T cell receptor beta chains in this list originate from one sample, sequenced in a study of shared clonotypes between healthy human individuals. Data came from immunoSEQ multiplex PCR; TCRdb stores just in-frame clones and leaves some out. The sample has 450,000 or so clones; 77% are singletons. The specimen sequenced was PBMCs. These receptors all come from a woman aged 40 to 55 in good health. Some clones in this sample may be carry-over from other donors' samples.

The CDR3 loop is CASSVGTPGEVPQYF. The CDR3 region has the DNA TGTGCCAGCAGCGTAGGGACACCCGGCGAGGTTCCGCAGTATTTT. The gene calls are TRBV7-9 and TRBJ2-3, with D possibly being TRBD1 (6 bases). The germline V gene has CDR1 SEHNR and CDR2 FQNEAQ (reference sequence). CDR3 size: 15 residues. Trimming removed 5 bases from V and 10 bases from J, with 22 bases in between.

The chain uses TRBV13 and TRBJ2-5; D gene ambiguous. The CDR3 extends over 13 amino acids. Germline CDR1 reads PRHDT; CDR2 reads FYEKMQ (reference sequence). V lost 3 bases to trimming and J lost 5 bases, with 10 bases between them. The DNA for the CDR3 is TGTGCCAGCAGCTTTTGGCAGAGGGAGACCCAGTACTTC. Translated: CASSFWQRETQYF.

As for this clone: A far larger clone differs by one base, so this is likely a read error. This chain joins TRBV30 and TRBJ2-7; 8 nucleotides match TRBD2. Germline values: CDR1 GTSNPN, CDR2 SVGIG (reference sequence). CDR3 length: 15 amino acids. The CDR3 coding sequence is TGTGCCTGGACCCCCGGGACTAGGCCCGGTTCGGAGCGGTACTTC. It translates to CAWTPGTRPGSERYF. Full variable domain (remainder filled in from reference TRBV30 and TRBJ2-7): SQTIHQWPATLVQPVGSPLSLECTVEGTSNPNLYWYRQAAGRGLQLLFYSVGIGQISSEVPQNLSASRPQDRQFILSSKKLLLSDSGFYLCAWTPGTRPGSERYFGPGTRLTVT.

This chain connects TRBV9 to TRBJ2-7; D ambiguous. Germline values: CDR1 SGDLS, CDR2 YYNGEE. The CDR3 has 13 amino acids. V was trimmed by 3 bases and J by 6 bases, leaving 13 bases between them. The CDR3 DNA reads TGTGCCAGCAGCGCACTCGTCTACGGCGAGCAGTACTTC. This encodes CASSALVYGEQYF.

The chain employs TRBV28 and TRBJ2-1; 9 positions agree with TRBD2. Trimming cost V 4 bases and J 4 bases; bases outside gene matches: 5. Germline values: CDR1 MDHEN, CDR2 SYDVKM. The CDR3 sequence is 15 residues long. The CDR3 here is CASSSASGKYNEQFF. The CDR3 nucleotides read TGTGCCAGCAGTTCGGCTAGCGGGAAATACAATGAGCAGTTCTTC.

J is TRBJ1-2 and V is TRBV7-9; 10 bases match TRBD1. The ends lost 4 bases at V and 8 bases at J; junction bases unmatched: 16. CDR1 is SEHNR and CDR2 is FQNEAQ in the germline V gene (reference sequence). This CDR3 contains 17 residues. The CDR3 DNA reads TGTGCCAGCAGCTCGTCCGGGACAGGGGACCTACCGCGGGGCTACACCTTC. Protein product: CASSSSGTGDLPRGYTF.

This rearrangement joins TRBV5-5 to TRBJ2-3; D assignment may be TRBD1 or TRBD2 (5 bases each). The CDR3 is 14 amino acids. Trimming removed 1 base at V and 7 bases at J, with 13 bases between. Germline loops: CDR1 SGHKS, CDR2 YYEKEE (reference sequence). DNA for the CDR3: TGTGCCAGCAGCTTGAGTGGGACGGGGAATACGCAGTATTTT. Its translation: CASSLSGTGNTQYF.

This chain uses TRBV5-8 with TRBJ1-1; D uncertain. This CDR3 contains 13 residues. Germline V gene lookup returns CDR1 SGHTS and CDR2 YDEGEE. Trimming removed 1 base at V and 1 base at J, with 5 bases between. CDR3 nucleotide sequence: TGTGCCAGCAGCTTGAGCAAGAACACTGAAGCTTTCTTT. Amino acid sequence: CASSLSKNTEAFF.